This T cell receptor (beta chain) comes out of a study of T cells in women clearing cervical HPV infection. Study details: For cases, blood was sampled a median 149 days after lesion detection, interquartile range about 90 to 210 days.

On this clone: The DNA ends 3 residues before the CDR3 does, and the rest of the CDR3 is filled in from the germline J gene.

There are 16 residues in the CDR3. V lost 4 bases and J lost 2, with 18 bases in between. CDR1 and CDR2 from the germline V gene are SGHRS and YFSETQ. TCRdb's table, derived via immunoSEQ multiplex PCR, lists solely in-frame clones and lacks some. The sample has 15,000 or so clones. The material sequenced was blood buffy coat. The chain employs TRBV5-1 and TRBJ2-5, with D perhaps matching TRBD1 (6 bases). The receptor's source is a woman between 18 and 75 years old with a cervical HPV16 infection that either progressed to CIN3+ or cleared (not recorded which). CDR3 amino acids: CASSPEQGYGQETQYF. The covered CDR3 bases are TGCGCCAGCAGCCCCGAACAGGGTTATGGACAAGAGACC.